The T cell receptor beta chain described here comes from a study of lung T cells in sarcoidosis with Löfgren's syndrome. By sample fraction, this clonotype is large. TCRdb analysed the reads with MiXCR anew, one entry per CDR3 protein. The table records some 510 distinct CDR3 sequences, about 30% of them present only once. This receptor was identified in a human donor with sarcoidosis (Löfgren's syndrome or another form), or a control subject (not recorded which). The sequenced sample was CD4+ T cells from bronchoalveolar lavage.

The CDR3 region is CASSRGGPSNEKLFF. CDR3 nucleotides: TGTGCCAGCAGTCGCGGGGGTCCTTCTAATGAAAAACTGTTTTTT. The genes are TRBV28 and TRBJ1-4; D might be TRBD1 (5 bases). The CDR3 has 15 residues. Germline-derived CDR1 and CDR2 are MDHEN and SYDVKM. Trimming cost V 5 bases and J 3 bases, with 13 bases left between them. Variable domain in full (rest from reference TRBV28 and TRBJ1-4): DVKVTQSSRYLVKRTGEKVFLECVQDMDHENMFWYRQDPGLGLRLIYFSYDVKMKEKGDIPEGYSVSREKKERFSLILESASTNQTSMYLCASSRGGPSNEKLFFGSGTQLSVL.